This T cell receptor (beta chain) emerged from a study of cytomegalovirus exposure and HLA in healthy donors. Across the whole study: Within the Caucasian-associated ancestry cluster were roughly 81% of the 300 to 450 genotyped donors. Study conclusions and caveats: More clonal expansion characterized HLA-associated TCR beta chains than equally common others in a later analysis.

The V and J ends lost 1 base and 7 bases respectively, with 11 bases between them. Germline loops: CDR1 SGHAT, CDR2 FQNNGV. This CDR3 comprises 15 residues. Primers included in the PCR were 60 Vbeta and 13 Jbeta primers. The repertoire was sequenced with immunoSEQ multiplex PCR; TCRdb's copy has only in-frame clones and lacks some. The data show about 190,000 clones, 80% seen once. Comments on this clone: What it binds is unknown.

Healthy bone marrow donors made up the donors. This receptor was taken from a boy younger than 18 in good health and CMV-seronegative. Sequenced: PBMCs. J is TRBJ1-6 and V is TRBV11-2; TRBD1 might be the D (5 bases). CDR3 sequence: CASSLVQERNSPLHF. CDR3 nucleotide sequence: TGTGCCAGCAGCTTAGTACAGGAGAGGAATTCACCCCTCCACTTT.